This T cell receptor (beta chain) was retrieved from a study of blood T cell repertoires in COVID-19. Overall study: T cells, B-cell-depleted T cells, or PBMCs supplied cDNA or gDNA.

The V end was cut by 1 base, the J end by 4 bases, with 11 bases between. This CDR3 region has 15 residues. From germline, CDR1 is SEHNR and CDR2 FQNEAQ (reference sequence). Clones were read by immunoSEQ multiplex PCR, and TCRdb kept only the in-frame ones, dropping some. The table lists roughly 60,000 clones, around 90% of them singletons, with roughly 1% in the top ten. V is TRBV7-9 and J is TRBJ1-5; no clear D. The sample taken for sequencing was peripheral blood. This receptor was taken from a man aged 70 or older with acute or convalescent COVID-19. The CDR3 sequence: CASSLGAGPNQPQHF. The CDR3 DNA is TGTGCCAGCAGCTTAGGGGCCGGCCCTAATCAGCCCCAGCATTTT.